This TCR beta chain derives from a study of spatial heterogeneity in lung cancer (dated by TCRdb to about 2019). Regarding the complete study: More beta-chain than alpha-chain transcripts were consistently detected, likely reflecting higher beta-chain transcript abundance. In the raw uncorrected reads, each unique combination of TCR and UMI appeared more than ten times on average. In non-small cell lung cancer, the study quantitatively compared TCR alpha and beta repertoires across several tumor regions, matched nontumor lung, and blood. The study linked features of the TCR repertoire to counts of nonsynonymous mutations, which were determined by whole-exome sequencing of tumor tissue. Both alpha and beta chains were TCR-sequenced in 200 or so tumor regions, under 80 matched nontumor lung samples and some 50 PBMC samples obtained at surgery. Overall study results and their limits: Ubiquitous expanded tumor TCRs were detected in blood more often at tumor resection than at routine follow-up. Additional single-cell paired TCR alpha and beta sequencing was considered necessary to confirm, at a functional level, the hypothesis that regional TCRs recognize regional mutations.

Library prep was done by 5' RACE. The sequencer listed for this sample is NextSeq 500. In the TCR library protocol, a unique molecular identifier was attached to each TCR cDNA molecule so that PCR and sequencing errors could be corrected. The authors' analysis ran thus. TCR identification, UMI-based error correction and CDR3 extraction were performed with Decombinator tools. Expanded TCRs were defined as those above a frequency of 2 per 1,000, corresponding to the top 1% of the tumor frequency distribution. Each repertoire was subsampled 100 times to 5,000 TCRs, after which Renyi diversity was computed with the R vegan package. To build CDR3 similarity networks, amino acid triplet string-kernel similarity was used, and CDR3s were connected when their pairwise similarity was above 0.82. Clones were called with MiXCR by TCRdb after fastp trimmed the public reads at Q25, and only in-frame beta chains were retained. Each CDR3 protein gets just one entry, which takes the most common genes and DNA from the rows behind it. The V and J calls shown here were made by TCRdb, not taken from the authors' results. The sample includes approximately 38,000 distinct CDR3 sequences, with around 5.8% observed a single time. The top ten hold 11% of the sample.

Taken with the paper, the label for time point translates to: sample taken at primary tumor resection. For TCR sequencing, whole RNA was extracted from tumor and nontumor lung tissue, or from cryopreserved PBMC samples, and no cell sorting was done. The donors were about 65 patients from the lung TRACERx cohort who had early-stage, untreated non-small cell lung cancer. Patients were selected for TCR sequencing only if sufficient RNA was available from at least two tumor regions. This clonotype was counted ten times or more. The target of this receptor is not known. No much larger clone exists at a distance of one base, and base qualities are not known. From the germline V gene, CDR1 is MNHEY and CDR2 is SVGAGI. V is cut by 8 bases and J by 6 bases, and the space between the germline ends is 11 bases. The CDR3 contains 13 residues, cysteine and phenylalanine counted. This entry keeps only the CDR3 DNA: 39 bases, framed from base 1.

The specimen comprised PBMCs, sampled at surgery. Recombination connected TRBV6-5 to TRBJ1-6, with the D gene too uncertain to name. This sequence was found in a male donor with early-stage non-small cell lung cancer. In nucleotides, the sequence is TGTGCCAGCGGTGGGATGAGTAATTCACCCCTCCACTTT. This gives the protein CASGGMSNSPLHF.